These T cell receptor beta chains were read from a single sample in a study of patients and donors after allogeneic stem cell transplantation. Each CDR3 protein gets one entry after TCRdb re-called the RT-PCR reads with MiXCR. The table lists 200,000 to 250,000 distinct CDR3 sequences, more than 35% of them singletons. Sequencing used blood, either unsorted or a sorted T cell fraction (not recorded which). The receptors come from a human donor who was either an allogeneic HSCT recipient or a stem cell or donor lymphocyte infusion donor (not recorded which). It is not recorded whose cells these are; they may come from a transplant donor. Both conserved end residues are part of each CDR3. The order of the fields is J gene, clone size, V gene, D gene, CDR3 protein, CDR3 DNA. A D gene is named only where the DNA matches it firmly. A clone size is listed for some rows: how often the clone was seen (once, few, many), or a class if it is expanded.

j_gene: TRBJ1-5; abundance: .; v_gene: TRBV4-1; d_gene: .; CDR3aa: CASSRHPTENQPQHF; CDR3nt: TGCGCCAGCAGCCGCCACCCGACAGAGAATCAGCCCCAGCATTTT
j_gene: TRBJ2-2; abundance: few; v_gene: TRBV30; d_gene: TRBD1; CDR3aa: CAWSAPHRGDTGELFF; CDR3nt: TGTGCCTGGAGTGCCCCCCACAGGGGCGACACCGGGGAGCTGTTTTTT
j_gene: TRBJ2-1; abundance: .; v_gene: TRBV3-1; d_gene: TRBD2; CDR3aa: CASSPLTSGMYNEQFF; CDR3nt: TGTGCCAGCAGCCCATTGACTAGCGGGATGTACAATGAGCAGTTCTTC
j_gene: TRBJ1-4; abundance: .; v_gene: TRBV7-2; d_gene: TRBD1; CDR3aa: CASSARTGRAEKLFF; CDR3nt: TGTGCCAGCAGCGCCCGGACAGGACGAGCTGAAAAACTGTTTTTT
j_gene: TRBJ1-3; abundance: .; v_gene: TRBV3-1; d_gene: .; CDR3aa: CASSQLSRTVSRNTIYF; CDR3nt: TGTGCCAGCAGCCAACTCAGTCGGACAGTCTCTAGAAACACCATATATTTT
j_gene: TRBJ2-3; abundance: few; v_gene: TRBV20-1; d_gene: TRBD2; CDR3aa: CSARAVPASGSTDTQYF; CDR3nt: TGCAGTGCTAGAGCTGTCCCCGCTAGCGGGAGCACAGATACGCAGTATTTT
j_gene: TRBJ1-4; abundance: .; v_gene: TRBV5-1; d_gene: .; CDR3aa: CASSLGPARGVEKLFF; CDR3nt: TGCGCCAGCAGCTTGGGACCAGCGCGCGGGGTTGAAAAACTGTTTTTT
j_gene: TRBJ2-7; abundance: .; v_gene: TRBV29-1; d_gene: .; CDR3aa: CSVEVRVNPYEQYF; CDR3nt: TGCAGCGTTGAAGTACGGGTTAACCCCTACGAGCAGTACTTC
j_gene: TRBJ2-3; abundance: few; v_gene: TRBV18; d_gene: .; CDR3aa: CASSRDGSTDTQYF; CDR3nt: TGTGCCAGCTCACGGGACGGGAGCACAGATACGCAGTATTTT
j_gene: TRBJ2-5; abundance: few; v_gene: TRBV12-3/TRBV12-4; d_gene: .; CDR3aa: CASSSEGGRETQYF; CDR3nt: TGTGCCAGCAGTTCAGAGGGGGGGCGAGAGACCCAGTACTTC
j_gene: TRBJ1-1; abundance: few; v_gene: TRBV7-2; d_gene: .; CDR3aa: CASSLASSGIEAFF; CDR3nt: TGTGCCAGCAGCTTAGCATCCTCGGGGATTGAAGCTTTCTTT
j_gene: TRBJ2-1; abundance: few; v_gene: TRBV14; d_gene: TRBD2; CDR3aa: CASSQLMTSRGDNEQFF; CDR3nt: TGTGCCAGCAGCCAACTGATGACTAGCCGGGGGGACAATGAGCAGTTCTTC
j_gene: TRBJ1-5; abundance: .; v_gene: TRBV3-1; d_gene: .; CDR3aa: CASSQGRAPRTQHF; CDR3nt: TGTGCCAGCAGCCAAGGGCGGGCTCCCCGAACCCAGCATTTT
j_gene: TRBJ1-5; abundance: .; v_gene: TRBV4-2; d_gene: .; CDR3aa: CASSQDVQGRQPQHF; CDR3nt: TGTGCCAGCAGCCAAGATGTCCAGGGGCGCCAGCCCCAGCATTTT
j_gene: TRBJ2-1; abundance: few; v_gene: TRBV5-1; d_gene: .; CDR3aa: CASSRGYSYNEQFF; CDR3nt: TGCGCCAGCAGCCGGGGATATTCCTACAATGAGCAGTTCTTC
j_gene: TRBJ2-3; abundance: .; v_gene: TRBV11-2; d_gene: TRBD2; CDR3aa: CASSPRTSGGADTQYF; CDR3nt: TGTGCCAGCAGCCCCCGGACTAGCGGGGGGGCAGATACGCAGTATTTT
j_gene: TRBJ1-4; abundance: .; v_gene: TRBV4-1; d_gene: .; CDR3aa: CASSQGYRQPTNEKLFF; CDR3nt: TGCGCCAGCAGCCAAGGATACCGACAGCCAACTAATGAAAAACTGTTTTTT
j_gene: TRBJ1-4; abundance: few; v_gene: TRBV6-6; d_gene: .; CDR3aa: CASSTTGTGEKLFF; CDR3nt: TGTGCCAGCAGCACTACAGGGACGGGGGAAAAACTGTTTTTT
j_gene: TRBJ2-1; abundance: few; v_gene: TRBV3-1; d_gene: .; CDR3aa: CASSHAWNEQFF; CDR3nt: TGTGCCAGCAGCCATGCCTGGAATGAGCAGTTCTTC
j_gene: TRBJ2-1; abundance: .; v_gene: TRBV7-9; d_gene: TRBD1; CDR3aa: CASSDRVGMQFF; CDR3nt: TGTGCCAGCAGCGACAGGGTTGGAATGCAGTTCTTC
j_gene: TRBJ2-7; abundance: .; v_gene: TRBV29-1; d_gene: .; CDR3aa: CSVMTGLSYEQYF; CDR3nt: TGCAGCGTGATGACAGGCCTTTCCTACGAGCAGTACTTC
j_gene: TRBJ1-1; abundance: .; v_gene: TRBV12-3/TRBV12-4; d_gene: .; CDR3aa: CASSLKGGEAFF; CDR3nt: TGTGCCAGCAGTTTGAAAGGGGGTGAAGCTTTCTTT
j_gene: TRBJ1-6; abundance: .; v_gene: TRBV4-1; d_gene: TRBD1; CDR3aa: CASSQTGGYGYNSPLHF; CDR3nt: TGCGCCAGCAGCCAGACAGGGGGCTACGGCTATAATTCACCCCTCCACTTT
j_gene: TRBJ2-3; abundance: .; v_gene: TRBV12-5; d_gene: .; CDR3aa: CASGYTDTRYF; CDR3nt: TGTGCTAGTGGTTACACAGATACGCGGTATTTT